The clone carrying this T cell receptor (beta chain) was recorded only once. The antigen remains unidentified. Generated by immunoSEQ multiplex PCR, the TCRdb table keeps only in-frame clones and is missing some. The repertoire consists of approximately 31,000 clones, with around 67% occurring once and the leading ten covering 1.5% to 2%. These data originate in a study of STAT5B mutations in CD4+ large granular lymphocyte leukemia. Study context: Healthy donors showed HLA-associated enrichment of the CDR3 'QG' motif. Broader study findings: Compared with healthy controls (2/35), patient top clones favored TRBV06 (8/27). Data were not HLA-matched across samples.

This CDR3 is 17 amino acids long. From germline, CDR1 is LGHNA and CDR2 YSLEER. After removal of 4 bases from V and 7 bases from J, the junction contained 14 bases not matched to a gene. The V gene is TRBV4-3, the J gene TRBJ2-1; TRBD2 aligns across 9 bases. This clonotype was sampled from a human donor in good health. Sequenced material: CD4+ T cells from blood buffy coats. Here the CDR3 reads CASSRQAYAGGINEQFF. The CDR3, as DNA: TGCGCCAGCAGCCGTCAAGCGTACGCGGGGGGGATAAATGAGCAGTTCTTC.